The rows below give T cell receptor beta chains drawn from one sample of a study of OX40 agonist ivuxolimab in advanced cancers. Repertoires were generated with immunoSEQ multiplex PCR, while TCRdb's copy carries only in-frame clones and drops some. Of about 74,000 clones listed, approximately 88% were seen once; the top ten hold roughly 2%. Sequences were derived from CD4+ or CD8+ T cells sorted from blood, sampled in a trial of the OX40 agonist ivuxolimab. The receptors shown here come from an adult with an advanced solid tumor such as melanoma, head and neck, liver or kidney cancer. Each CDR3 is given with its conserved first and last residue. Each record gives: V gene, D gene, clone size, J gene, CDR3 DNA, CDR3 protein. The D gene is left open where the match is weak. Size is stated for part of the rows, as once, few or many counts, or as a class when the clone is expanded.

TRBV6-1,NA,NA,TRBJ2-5,TGTGCCAGCAGTGTGTACGGGAAAGAGACCCAGTACTTC,CASSVYGKETQYF
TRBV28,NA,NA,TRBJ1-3,TGTGCCAGCAATTTTTCCCCCCTCTCTGGAAACACCATATATTTT,CASNFSPLSGNTIYF
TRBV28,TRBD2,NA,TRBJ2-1,TGTGCCAGCAGTCCCACTAGCGGGGGGTGGGGTGAGCAGTTCTTC,CASSPTSGGWGEQFF
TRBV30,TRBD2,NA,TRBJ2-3,TGTGCCTGGAGTGTACCAGCGGGGATCACAGATACGCAGTATTTT,CAWSVPAGITDTQYF
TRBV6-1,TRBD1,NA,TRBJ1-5,TGTGCCAGCGACTCCTCAGGGGGAACCCAGCATTTT,CASDSSGGTQHF
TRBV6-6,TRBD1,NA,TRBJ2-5,TGTGCCAGTTTGGCAGGACAGGGTACCGGGACCCAGTACTTC,CASLAGQGTGTQYF
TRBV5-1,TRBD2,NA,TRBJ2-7,TGCGCCAGCAGCTTTAGCGGGAGTAGGTACGAGCAGTACTTC,CASSFSGSRYEQYF
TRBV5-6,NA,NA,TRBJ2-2,TGTGCCAGCAGCTTGGCCACCGGGGAGCTGTTTTTT,CASSLATGELFF
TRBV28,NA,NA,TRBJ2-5,TGTGCCAGCAGTCCCCGGAGGGGGGAGACCCAGTACTTC,CASSPRRGETQYF
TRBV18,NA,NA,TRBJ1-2,TGTGCCAGCTCACCATCGGCTCGGGCCAATATCCATGGCTACACCTTC,CASSPSARANIHGYTF
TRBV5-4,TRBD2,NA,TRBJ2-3,TGTGCCAGCAGCTTGGGATTGGGAGCGGGAGGCACAGATACGCAGTATTTT,CASSLGLGAGGTDTQYF
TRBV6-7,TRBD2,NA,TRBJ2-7,TGTGCCAGTTGTACGGGACTACACTACGAGCAGTACTTC,CASCTGLHYEQYF
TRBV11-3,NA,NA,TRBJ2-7,TGTGCCAGCAGCCCCAGAGGAAGTGACTACGAGCAGTACTTC,CASSPRGSDYEQYF
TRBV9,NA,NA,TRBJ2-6,TGTGCCAGCAGCGGTGAGCGGGCCGGGGCCAACGTCCTGACTTTC,CASSGERAGANVLTF
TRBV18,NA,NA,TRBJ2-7,TGTGCCAGCTCACAGAACTCCTACGAGCAGTACTTC,CASSQNSYEQYF
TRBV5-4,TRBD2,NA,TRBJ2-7,TGTGCCAGCAGCTTGCGCGGGAGCAGGAGCTACGAGCAGTACTTC,CASSLRGSRSYEQYF
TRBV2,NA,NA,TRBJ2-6,TGTGCCAGCAGCGTACAGGGAAACTCTGGGGCCAACGTCCTGACTTTC,CASSVQGNSGANVLTF
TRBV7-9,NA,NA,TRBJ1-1,TGTGCCAGCAGCTTAGGCGGGGACACCTTCAGGAACACTGAAGCTTTCTTT,CASSLGGDTFRNTEAFF
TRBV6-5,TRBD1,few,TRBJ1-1,TGTGCCAGCACGACAGGGATAGGACAAAACACTGAAGCTTTCTTT,CASTTGIGQNTEAFF
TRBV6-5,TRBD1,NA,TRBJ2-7,TGTGCCAGCAGCAGGGGACAGACCTTATCCTACGAGCAGTACTTC,CASSRGQTLSYEQYF
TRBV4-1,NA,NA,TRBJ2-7,TGCGCCAGCAGCCAAGATCGGGGTTCCCCCTACGAGCAGTACTTC,CASSQDRGSPYEQYF
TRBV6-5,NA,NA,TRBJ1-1,TGTGCCAGCAGTTACTCCTTGGGGGGGAACACTGAAGCTTTCTTT,CASSYSLGGNTEAFF
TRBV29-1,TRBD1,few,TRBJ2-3,TGCAGCGTTGCTCGACAGGGGGGCACAGATACGCAGTATTTT,CSVARQGGTDTQYF
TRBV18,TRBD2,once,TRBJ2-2,TGTGCCAGCTCAGTAGCGGGAGGGCCGACCGGGGAGCTGTTTTTT,CASSVAGGPTGELFF
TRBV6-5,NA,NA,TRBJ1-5,TGTGCCAGCAGGACAGGCACTCAGCCCCAGCATTTT,CASRTGTQPQHF
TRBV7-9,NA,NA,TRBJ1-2,TGTGCCAGCAGCTTCGATTGGGGCAGTACTAACTATGGCTACACCTTC,CASSFDWGSTNYGYTF
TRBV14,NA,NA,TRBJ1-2,TGTGCCAGCAGCCAAGATTTCGGGTCCCCCTACACCTTC,CASSQDFGSPYTF
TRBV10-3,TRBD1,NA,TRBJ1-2,TGTGCCATCAGTTCGAGAACCCAAGGGACAGGGGCTAACTATGGCTACACCTTC,CAISSRTQGTGANYGYTF
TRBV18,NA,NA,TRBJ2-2,TGTGCCAGCCCCTCGGGGGTATCGAACACCGGGGAGCTGTTTTTT,CASPSGVSNTGELFF
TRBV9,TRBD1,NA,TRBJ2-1,TGTGCCAGCAGCGCCCGGGACAGGGTGGGCAATGAGCAGTTCTTC,CASSARDRVGNEQFF
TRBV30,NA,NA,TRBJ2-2,TGTTCAGCGGCCCGGGAACTAATCCCCGGGGAGCTGTTTTTT,CSAARELIPGELFF
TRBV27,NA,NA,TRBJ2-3,TGTGCCAGCAGTTTGGGAGGGGGACGCTGGACAGATACGCAGTATTTT,CASSLGGGRWTDTQYF
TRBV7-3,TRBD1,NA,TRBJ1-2,TGTGCCAGCAGCTTGACAGGGGGCTTGGATGGCTACACCTTC,CASSLTGGLDGYTF
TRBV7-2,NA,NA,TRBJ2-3,TGTGCCAGCAGTCCCCAGGGGAGGACAGCGAACACAGATACGCAGTATTTT,CASSPQGRTANTDTQYF
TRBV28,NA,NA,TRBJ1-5,TGTGCCAGCAGCCCGGCCGCAGGGAGCAATCAGCCCCAGCATTTT,CASSPAAGSNQPQHF
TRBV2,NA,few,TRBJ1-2,TGTGCCAGCAGTTTTCGACAGAACGGGGGCTACACCTTC,CASSFRQNGGYTF